The 29 T cell receptor beta chains presented below share a single source sample, sequenced in a study of T-cell reconstitution after alpha-beta-depleted transplantation in children. Library preparation (for TCRbeta) was performed with unique molecular identifiers. Using its own MiXCR run on the PCR reads, TCRdb lists one record per CDR3 protein. The sample shows hundreds of thousands of distinct CDR3 sequences, under 9.5% of them seen only once. Sequenced here: PBMCs from the stem cell graft donor, sampled from the stem cell graft. The receptors come from a human donor who donated a stem cell graft to a child with acute lymphoblastic leukemia.

There are many counts of this clonotype. The gene calls are TRBV4-1 and TRBJ2-7; the D is unclear. V gave up 3 bases and J gave up 0 bases, with 15 bases separating them. The CDR3 extends over 16 amino acids. Germline CDR1 MGHRA, CDR2 YSYEKL. The CDR3 sequence: CASSQRWEHVSYEQYF. The CDR3 nucleotides are TGCGCCAGCAGCCAGCGGTGGGAACATGTCTCCTACGAGCAGTACTTC.

This clonotype has ten or more counts. The V call is TRBV30, the J call TRBJ2-7; D may be TRBD1 or TRBD2 (5 bases each). V was trimmed by 3 bases and J by 7 bases, leaving 13 bases between them. The length of the CDR3 is 12 residues. Germline loops: CDR1 GTSNPN, CDR2 SVGIG (reference sequence). In DNA form, the CDR3 reads TGTGCCTGGAGCGACTTGGGGGTAGAGCAGTACTTC. Translating it yields CAWSDLGVEQYF.

This clonotype was counted a few times. The gene calls are TRBV7-2 and TRBJ2-3, with a possible D match to TRBD2 (6 bases). Trimming removed 10 bases from V and 0 bases from J, with 11 bases in between. Germline V gene data show CDR1 as SGHTA and CDR2 as FQGNSA. The CDR3 spans 13 residues. CDR3 region: CATSSGSTDTQYF. The CDR3 DNA follows: TGTGCCACTTCGAGCGGGAGCACAGATACGCAGTATTTT.

This clonotype was observed a handful of times. The V gene is TRBV5-1, the J gene TRBJ2-7; TRBD1 matches at 9 bases. The CDR3 is 15 residues long. Unmatched junction bases numbered 6, after V lost 2 bases and J lost 3 bases. From germline, CDR1 is SGHRS and CDR2 YFSETQ. CDR3 coding DNA: TGCGCCAGCAGCTTAGGGGACAGGGTCTACTACGAGCAGTACTTC. It specifies CASSLGDRVYYEQYF.

As concerns this clonotype: Sequence at one end of the junction differs from germline and may be a read error. The J gene is TRBJ2-1, the V gene TRBV7-9, with 11 bases fitting TRBD2. Germline V gene sequence: CDR1 SEHNR, CDR2 FQNEAQ (reference sequence). The CDR3 consists of 14 residues. CDR3 sequence reads: CASSLVPSGGPLLF. Written as DNA, the CDR3 is TGTGCCAGCAGCTTAGTTCCTAGCGGGGGGCCCCTCCTCTTC.

The chain recombines TRBV29-1 with TRBJ2-6, with D maybe TRBD1 (5 bases). The germline V gene encodes CDR1 SQVTM and CDR2 ANQGSEA. The CDR3 covers 15 residues. This CDR3 reads CGADGVVSGANVLTF. The CDR3 coding sequence is TGCGGGGCAGATGGTGTCGTCTCTGGGGCCAACGTCCTGACTTTC.

This clonotype has at least ten counts. The chain recombines TRBV6-1 with TRBJ2-1; 8 positions match TRBD1. J gave up 7 bases and V 5 bases, and 7 bases lay outside the gene matches. This CDR3 has 14 amino acids. Germline values: CDR1 MNHNS, CDR2 SASEGT. CDR3 amino acids: CASSTGGIGNEQFF. CDR3 DNA sequence: TGTGCCAGCAGTACAGGGGGGATTGGTAATGAGCAGTTCTTC.

This clonotype was counted many times. The chain combines TRBV10-3 with TRBJ2-2; D ambiguous. The CDR3 contains 14 residues. V was trimmed by 2 bases and J by 2 bases, leaving 6 bases between them. CDR1 ENHRY and CDR2 SYGVKD come from the germline V gene. The CDR3 spells CAISESSNTGELFF. The CDR3 bases are TGTGCCATCAGTGAGAGCTCAAACACCGGGGAGCTGTTTTTT.

The table lists this clonotype with a few counts. This chain connects TRBV5-1 to TRBJ2-3; TRBD2 agrees at 7 bases. The length of the CDR3 is 15 residues. The V gene end was trimmed by 0 bases and the J gene end by 6 bases; junction bases not matched to a gene: 7. Germline CDR1 and CDR2: SGHRS and YFSETQ. In DNA form, the CDR3 reads TGCGCCAGCAGCTTGGAAGGACTAGGGCTGGATACGCAGTATTTT. It yields the protein CASSLEGLGLDTQYF.

This chain uses TRBV6-6 with TRBJ2-7; 7 bases align to TRBD1. V trimming: 5 bases; J trimming: 3 bases; junction bases outside the gene matches: 4. There are 13 residues in the CDR3. Germline CDR1 and CDR2: MNHNY and SVGAGI (reference sequence). This chain's CDR3 is CASSTGQYYEQYF. CDR3 bases: TGTGCCAGCAGTACGGGACAGTACTACGAGCAGTACTTC.

The CDR3 region has the DNA TGCAGTGCCGAGATAGACCCGGGACAGGGTATACCAGATACGCAGTATTTT. Protein sequence: CSAEIDPGQGIPDTQYF. V and J are TRBV20-1 and TRBJ2-3, with 9 bases identical to TRBD1. Germline V gene sequence: CDR1 DFQATT, CDR2 SNEGSKA (reference sequence). After removal of 6 bases from V and 4 bases from J, the junction contained 17 bases not matched to a gene. This CDR3 has 17 amino acids.

This chain connects TRBV12-5 to TRBJ1-2, with 7 bases aligning to TRBD1. After removal of 5 bases from V and 6 bases from J, the junction contained 6 bases not matched to a gene. The CDR3 has 13 amino acids. Germline CDR1 LGHNT, CDR2 FRNRAP. The CDR3 protein is CASGPTQGNGYTF. For the CDR3, the DNA is TGTGCTAGTGGTCCCACACAGGGGAATGGCTACACCTTC.

This clonotype was counted at least ten times. The V call is TRBV5-5, the J call TRBJ2-7, with D possibly called TRBD1 or TRBD2 (5 bases each). Per the germline V gene, CDR1 is SGHKS and CDR2 is YYEKEE (reference sequence). This CDR3 is built from 14 residues. V gave up 3 bases and J gave up 5 bases, with 15 bases separating them. The DNA of the CDR3 is TGTGCCAGCAGCTGGCGACAGAGCGGCAACGAGCAGTACTTC. The encoded protein is CASSWRQSGNEQYF.

This clonotype was counted many times. The chain is built from TRBV2 and TRBJ2-1; D possibly uses TRBD1 or TRBD2 (7 bases each). CDR3 size: 15 residues. Germline V gives CDR1 SNHLY, CDR2 FYNNEI. Trimming shortened V by 2 bases and J by 1 base, and 9 bases separated the two germline ends. For the CDR3, the DNA is TGTGCCAGCAGTGAACAGGGGGGGTCCTACAATGAGCAGTTCTTC. Translating gives CASSEQGGSYNEQFF.

Many counts were recorded for this clonotype. Here the CDR3 reads CASLDTGELFF. Written as DNA, the CDR3 is TGTGCCAGCCTCGACACCGGGGAGCTGTTTTTT. The chain combines TRBV7-9 with TRBJ2-2, with unresolved D. V was shortened by 8 bases and J by 3 bases, with 4 bases between the two germline ends. CDR3 size: 11 residues. Germline V CDR1 and CDR2: SEHNR, FQNEAQ (reference sequence).

This chain joins TRBV27 and TRBJ2-7; 7 bases match TRBD1. This CDR3 is built from 14 residues. With V trimmed by 5 bases and J by 2 bases, 6 bases remained unmatched. The V gene's germline CDR1 is MNHEY and CDR2 SMNVEV (reference sequence). CDR3: CASSQGDRAYEQYF. The DNA of the CDR3 is TGTGCCAGCAGTCAGGGGGACAGAGCCTACGAGCAGTACTTC.

The chain combines TRBV7-2 with TRBJ1-5; weak D call: TRBD1 (5 bases). Germline V gene sequence: CDR1 SGHTA, CDR2 FQGNSA. With 3 bases removed from V and 4 bases from J, the gap between germline ends came to 13 bases. The length of the CDR3 is 15 residues. In DNA form, the CDR3 reads TGTGCCAGCAGCTTGGACAACCGACAGAATCAGCCCCAGCATTTT. Translating it yields CASSLDNRQNQPQHF.

This clonotype was counted a few times. The chain carries TRBV20-1 and TRBJ1-1; a weak D match, TRBD1 (6 bases). The V end lost 5 bases, the J end lost 4 bases, and 11 bases lay between the germline ends. Germline-derived CDR1 and CDR2 are DFQATT and SNEGSKA (reference sequence). The CDR3 loop spans 12 amino acids. The chain's CDR3 is CSAARGGTEAFF. CDR3 nucleotide sequence: TGCAGTGCTGCCAGGGGCGGCACTGAAGCTTTCTTT.

Ten or more counts support this clonotype. This chain links TRBV4-2 with TRBJ2-5; 7 bases are shared with TRBD2. The CDR3 sequence is 14 residues long. Trimming removed 1 base from V and 5 bases from J; junction bases left unmatched: 4. Germline CDR1 and CDR2: LGHNA and YNFKEQ. DNA of the CDR3: TGTGCCAGCAGCCAAGTCATAGCGGGTGAGACCCAGTACTTC. Its protein is CASSQVIAGETQYF.

This clonotype has only a few counts. The J gene is TRBJ1-2, the V gene TRBV30; D is undetermined. Germline CDR1 and CDR2: GTSNPN and SVGIG (reference sequence). Trimming took 0 bases from V and 3 from J, leaving 17 bases between them. The CDR3 covers 16 residues. DNA of the CDR3: TGTGCCTGGAGTGTACCGCGATTAGGAAATGACTATGGCTACACCTTC. It encodes CAWSVPRLGNDYGYTF.

About this clonotype itself: A much larger clone sits a single nucleotide away, making a read error possible. The chain employs TRBV5-1 and TRBJ2-7; TRBD1 matches at 9 bases. CDR3 size: 15 residues. With 1 base clipped from V and 3 bases from J, the junction kept 5 bases outside the gene matches. From germline, CDR1 is SGHRS and CDR2 YFSETQ. DNA of the CDR3: TGCGCCAGCAGCTTGTGGACAGGGGAGATCTACGAGCAGTACTTC. Protein sequence: CASSLWTGEIYEQYF.

A few counts support this clonotype. The chain carries TRBV6-1 and TRBJ2-7; 11 bases are a match to TRBD2. Germline CDR1 reads MNHNS; CDR2 reads SASEGT. V was pared by 1 base and J by 6 bases, with 5 bases of the junction left unmatched. This CDR3 comprises 15 residues. The CDR3 loop reads CASSEEASGGLEQYF. CDR3 sequence (DNA): TGTGCCAGCAGTGAAGAGGCTAGCGGGGGGCTCGAGCAGTACTTC.

This chain connects TRBV7-9 to TRBJ2-7, with a weak D call TRBD1 (6 bases). Trimming cost V 2 bases and J 6 bases, with 23 bases left between them. The CDR3 contains 17 residues. From germline, CDR1 is SEHNR and CDR2 FQNEAQ (reference sequence). The CDR3 is CASSLWTATRFVREQYF. Written as DNA, the CDR3 is TGTGCCAGCAGCTTATGGACAGCCACTCGGTTTGTACGCGAGCAGTACTTC.

This clonotype has a count of ten or more. CDR3 nucleotide sequence: TGCGCCAGCAGCTTGCAGGGGGCGCAGCACCTCAATACGCAGTATTTT. Translated: CASSLQGAQHLNTQYF. The chain employs TRBV5-1 and TRBJ2-3, with TRBD1 matching over 8 bases. CDR1 is SGHRS and CDR2 is YFSETQ in the germline V gene. This CDR3 spans 16 amino acids. Unmatched junction bases numbered 11, after V lost 1 base and J lost 7 bases.

This clonotype came up many times. The chain recombines TRBV4-3 with TRBJ2-2; D may be TRBD2 (5 bases). The CDR3 has 14 amino acids. CDR1 and CDR2 (germline): LGHNA, YSLEER. Trimming took 1 base from V and 2 from J, leaving 5 bases between them. This chain's CDR3 is CASSQGLNTGELFF. DNA for the CDR3: TGCGCCAGCAGCCAAGGACTAAACACCGGGGAGCTGTTTTTT.

This clonotype was found a few times. This chain links TRBV7-2 with TRBJ2-3; 7 bases align to TRBD1. V lost 3 bases and J lost 6; bases outside the gene matches: 9. This CDR3 is built from 15 residues. Germline CDR1 is SGHTA and CDR2 is FQGNSA. This CDR3 reads CASSFVGGLSDTQYF. The DNA of the CDR3 is TGTGCCAGCAGCTTTGTAGGGGGCCTGTCGGATACGCAGTATTTT. Drawing the rest from reference TRBV7-2 and TRBJ2-3, the complete variable domain is GAGVSQSPSNKVTEKGKDVELRCDPISGHTALYWYRQSLGQGLEFLIYFQGNSAPDKSGLPSDRFSAERTGGSVSTLTIQRTQQEDSAVYLCASSFVGGLSDTQYFGPGTRLTVL.

Only a few counts were recorded for this clonotype. V is TRBV6-2 or TRBV6-3 and J is TRBJ2-2; D unresolved. Germline CDR1 reads MNHEY; CDR2 reads SVGEGT. V lost 5 bases to trimming and J lost 6 bases, with 7 bases between them. The CDR3 has 12 residues. The CDR3 DNA reads TGTGCCAGCAGTCCTACGGCCGGGGAGCTGTTTTTT. This codes for CASSPTAGELFF.

V is TRBV5-1 and J is TRBJ2-3, with D possibly matching TRBD2 (5 bases). Trimming stripped 3 bases from V and 0 bases from J, with 14 bases between. The germline CDR1 and CDR2 sequences are SGHRS and YFSETQ. The CDR3 spans 16 residues. The DNA of the CDR3 is TGCGCCAGCAGCTCCGGACTTACAGCTAGCACAGATACGCAGTATTTT. Encoded protein: CASSSGLTASTDTQYF.

The sample holds a few counts of this clonotype. This chain links TRBV5-1 with TRBJ2-3; D remains ambiguous. This CDR3 is built from 16 residues. V was clipped by 3 bases and J by 4 bases, with 18 bases between them. CDR1 and CDR2 from the germline V gene are SGHRS and YFSETQ. CDR3 sequence reads: CASSSGQSESADTQYF. The CDR3 DNA is TGCGCCAGCAGCTCGGGTCAATCGGAGAGCGCAGATACGCAGTATTTT.